This T cell receptor (beta chain) derives from a study of cytomegalovirus exposure and HLA in healthy donors. Overall study results and limits: Per published accounts, TCR beta sequences correctly predicted the HLA-A and HLA-B alleles of most subjects. By HLA locus, TCR association rates varied in a later analysis, with DRB1 showing the most and HLA-C the fewest.

The PCR had 60 Vbeta and 13 Jbeta primers. The assay was immunoSEQ multiplex PCR, and TCRdb's table has in-frame clones only and misses some. The table lists 90,000 to 120,000 clones, about 84% of them singletons. As for this clone: No antigen is known for it.

CDR1 and CDR2 (germline): SQVTM, ANQGSEA. The V gene end was trimmed by 7 bases and the J gene end by 6 bases; junction bases not matched to a gene: 10. The CDR3 covers 15 residues. All donors participated as healthy donors of bone marrow. This chain joins TRBV29-1 and TRBJ2-2; 11 bases are shared with TRBD2. The sequenced sample consisted of PBMCs. The receptor was derived from a man aged 25-40 years in good health and CMV-seronegative. The CDR3 region is CSAQGLAGGAGELFF. CDR3 in DNA: TGCAGCGCCCAAGGGCTAGCGGGAGGCGCCGGGGAGCTGTTTTTT.